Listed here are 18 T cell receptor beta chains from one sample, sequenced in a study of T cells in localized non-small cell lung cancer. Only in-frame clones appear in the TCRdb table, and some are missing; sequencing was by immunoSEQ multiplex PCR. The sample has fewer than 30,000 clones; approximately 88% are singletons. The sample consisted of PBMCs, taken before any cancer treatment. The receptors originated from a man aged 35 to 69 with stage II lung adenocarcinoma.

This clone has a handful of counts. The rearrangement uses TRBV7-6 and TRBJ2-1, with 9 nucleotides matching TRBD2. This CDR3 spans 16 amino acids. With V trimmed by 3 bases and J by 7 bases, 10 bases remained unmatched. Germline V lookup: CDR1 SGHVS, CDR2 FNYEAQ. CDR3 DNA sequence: TGTGCCAGCAGCTTCCGGGGTAGCGGGAGTGAGAATGAGCAGTTCTTC. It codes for CASSFRGSGSENEQFF.

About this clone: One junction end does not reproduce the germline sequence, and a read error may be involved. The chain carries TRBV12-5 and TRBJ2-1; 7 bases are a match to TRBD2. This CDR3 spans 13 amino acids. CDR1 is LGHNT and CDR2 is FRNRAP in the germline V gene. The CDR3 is CARRGSSYNKQFF. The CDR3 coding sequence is TGTGCTCGGCGGGGGAGCTCCTACAATAAGCAGTTCTTC.

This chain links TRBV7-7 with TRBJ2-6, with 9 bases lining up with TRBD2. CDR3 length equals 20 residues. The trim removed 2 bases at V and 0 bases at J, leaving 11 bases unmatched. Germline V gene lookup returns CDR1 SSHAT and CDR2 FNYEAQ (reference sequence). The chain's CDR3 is CASSLSPQGLAFSGANVLTF. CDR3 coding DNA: TGTGCCAGCAGCTTAAGTCCTCAGGGACTAGCATTCTCTGGGGCCAACGTCCTGACTTTC.

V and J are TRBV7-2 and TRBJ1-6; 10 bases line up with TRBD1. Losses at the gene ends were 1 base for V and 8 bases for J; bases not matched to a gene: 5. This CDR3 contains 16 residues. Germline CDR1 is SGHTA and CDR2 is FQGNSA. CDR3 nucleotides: TGTGCCAGCAGCTTAGGGTTCGGGACAGGGGATTCACCCCTCCACTTT. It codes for CASSLGFGTGDSPLHF.

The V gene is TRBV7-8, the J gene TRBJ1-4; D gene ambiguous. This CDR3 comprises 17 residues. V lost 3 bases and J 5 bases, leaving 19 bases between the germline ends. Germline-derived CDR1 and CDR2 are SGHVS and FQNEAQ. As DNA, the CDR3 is TGTGCCAGCAGCTTGGACTTCCTAGAGGGTGTAAATGAAAAACTGTTTTTT. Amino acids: CASSLDFLEGVNEKLFF.

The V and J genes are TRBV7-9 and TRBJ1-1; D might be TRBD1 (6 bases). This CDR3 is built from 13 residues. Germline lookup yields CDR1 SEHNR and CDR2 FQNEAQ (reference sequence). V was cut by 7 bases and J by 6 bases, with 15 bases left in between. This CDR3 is CASISAGAPEAFF. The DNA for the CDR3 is TGTGCCAGCATCTCGGCAGGGGCACCTGAAGCTTTCTTT.

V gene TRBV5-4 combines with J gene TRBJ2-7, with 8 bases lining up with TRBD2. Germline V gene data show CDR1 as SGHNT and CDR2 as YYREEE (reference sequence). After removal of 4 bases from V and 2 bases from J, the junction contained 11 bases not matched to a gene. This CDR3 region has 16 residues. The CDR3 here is CASSPAGVAGTYEQYF. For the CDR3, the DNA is TGTGCCAGCAGCCCAGCCGGGGTAGCGGGAACCTACGAGCAGTACTTC.

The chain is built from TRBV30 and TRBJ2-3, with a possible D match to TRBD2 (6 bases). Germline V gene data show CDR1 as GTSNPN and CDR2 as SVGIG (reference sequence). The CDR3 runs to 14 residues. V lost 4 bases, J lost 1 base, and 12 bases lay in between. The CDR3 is CAWTKGLRTDTQYF. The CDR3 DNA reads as TGTGCCTGGACCAAGGGACTCCGCACAGATACGCAGTATTTT.

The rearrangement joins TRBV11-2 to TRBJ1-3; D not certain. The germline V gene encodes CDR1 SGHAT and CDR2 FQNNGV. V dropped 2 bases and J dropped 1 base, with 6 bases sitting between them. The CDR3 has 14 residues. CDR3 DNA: TGTGCCAGCAGCTTATATCGGTCTGGAAACACCATATATTTT. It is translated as CASSLYRSGNTIYF.

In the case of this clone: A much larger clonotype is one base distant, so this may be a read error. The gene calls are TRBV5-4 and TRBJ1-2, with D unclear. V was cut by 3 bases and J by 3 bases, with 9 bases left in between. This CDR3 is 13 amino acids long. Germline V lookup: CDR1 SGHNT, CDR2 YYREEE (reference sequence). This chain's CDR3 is CASSSAGHYGYTF. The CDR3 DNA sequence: TGTGCCAGCAGCTCTGCCGGCCACTATGGCTACACCTTC.

The CDR3 nucleotides read TGTGCCAGCAGCCGGTTAGATCAGCCCCAGCATTTT. The encoded protein is CASSRLDQPQHF. V gene TRBV16 combines with J gene TRBJ1-5; the D is unclear. Between the trimmed V and J ends, which lost 4 bases and 5 bases, there was a span of 6 bases. This CDR3 is built from 12 residues. The germline V gene has CDR1 KGHSY and CDR2 FQNENV.

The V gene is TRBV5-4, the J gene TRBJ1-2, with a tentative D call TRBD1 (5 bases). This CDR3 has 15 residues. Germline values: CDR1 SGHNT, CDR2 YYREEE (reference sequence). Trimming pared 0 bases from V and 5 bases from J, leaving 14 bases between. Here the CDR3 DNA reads TGTGCCAGCAGCTTGGGAGTGGGGACCGGTTATGGCTACACCTTC. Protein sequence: CASSLGVGTGYGYTF.

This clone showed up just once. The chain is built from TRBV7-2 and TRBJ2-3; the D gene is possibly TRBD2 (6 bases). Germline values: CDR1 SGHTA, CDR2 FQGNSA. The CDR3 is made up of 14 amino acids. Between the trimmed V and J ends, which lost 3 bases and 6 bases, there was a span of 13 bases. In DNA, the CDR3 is TGTGCCAGCAGCTTCGGGCTAGCGTCGGATACGCAGTATTTT. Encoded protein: CASSFGLASDTQYF.

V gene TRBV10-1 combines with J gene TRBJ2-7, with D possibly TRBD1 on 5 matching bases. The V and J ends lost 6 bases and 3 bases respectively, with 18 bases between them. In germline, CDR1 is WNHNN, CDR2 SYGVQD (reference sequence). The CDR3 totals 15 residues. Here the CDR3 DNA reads TGCGCCAGCAGAAGGGGCCCAACTGAAAACTACGAGCAGTACTTC. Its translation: CASRRGPTENYEQYF.

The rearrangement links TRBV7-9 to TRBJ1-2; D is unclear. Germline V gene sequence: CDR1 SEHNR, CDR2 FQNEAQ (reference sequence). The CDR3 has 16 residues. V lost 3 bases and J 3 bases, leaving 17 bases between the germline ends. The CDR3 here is CASSFGSAALYYGYTF. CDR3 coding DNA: TGTGCCAGCAGCTTCGGGTCGGCAGCGCTCTACTATGGCTACACCTTC.

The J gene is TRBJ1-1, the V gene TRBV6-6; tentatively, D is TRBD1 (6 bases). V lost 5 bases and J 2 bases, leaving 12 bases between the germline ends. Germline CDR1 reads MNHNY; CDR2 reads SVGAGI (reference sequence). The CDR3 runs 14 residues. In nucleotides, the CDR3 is TGTGCCAGCAGTCAAGGGACACTCAACACTGAAGCTTTCTTT. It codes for CASSQGTLNTEAFF.

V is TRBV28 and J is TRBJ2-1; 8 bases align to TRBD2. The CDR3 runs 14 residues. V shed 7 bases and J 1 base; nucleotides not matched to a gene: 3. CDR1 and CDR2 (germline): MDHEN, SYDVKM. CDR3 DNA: TGTGCCAGCATCCGGGGGGGATCCTACAATGAGCAGTTCTTC. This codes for CASIRGGSYNEQFF.

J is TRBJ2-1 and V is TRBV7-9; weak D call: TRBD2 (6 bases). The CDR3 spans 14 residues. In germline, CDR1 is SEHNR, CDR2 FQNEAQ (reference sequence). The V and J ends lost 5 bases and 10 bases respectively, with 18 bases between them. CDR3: CASSPGGTYWEQFF. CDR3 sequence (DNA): TGTGCCAGCAGCCCTGGGGGGACCTATTGGGAGCAGTTCTTC.